This T cell receptor beta chain derives from a study of T cells expressing NK-cell markers. Study as a whole: Seven sequenced donors out of eight were HCMV-seropositive, one seronegative.

CDR1 and CDR2 (germline): GTSNPN, SVGIG (reference sequence). This CDR3 is 16 amino acids long. Reprocessing the 5' RACE reads, TCRdb reports a single entry for every CDR3 protein and omits DNA. This table holds approximately 110,000 distinct CDR3 sequences. This chain uses TRBV30 with TRBJ2-3; without DNA, the TCRdb call of TRBD2 cannot be checked. The sequence came from a woman between 18 and 69 years old in good health. The source material was blood T cells: a sorted CD56 or NKG2C T cell subset, CD4+ or CD8+ T cells, or bulk PBMC T cells (not recorded which). The CDR3 is CAWSVSLAGTTDTQYF.